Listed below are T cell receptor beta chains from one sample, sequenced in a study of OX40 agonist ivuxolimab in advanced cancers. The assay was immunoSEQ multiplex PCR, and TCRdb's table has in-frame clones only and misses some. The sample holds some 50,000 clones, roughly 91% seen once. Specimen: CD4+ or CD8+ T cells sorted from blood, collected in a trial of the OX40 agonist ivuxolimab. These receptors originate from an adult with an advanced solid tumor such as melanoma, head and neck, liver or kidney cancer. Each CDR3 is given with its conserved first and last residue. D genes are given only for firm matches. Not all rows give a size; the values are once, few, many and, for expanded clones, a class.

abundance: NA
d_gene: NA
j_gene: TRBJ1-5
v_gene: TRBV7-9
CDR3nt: TGTGCCAGCAGCTTAGGCGACAGTAGCAATCAGCCCCAGCATTTT
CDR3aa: CASSLGDSSNQPQHF

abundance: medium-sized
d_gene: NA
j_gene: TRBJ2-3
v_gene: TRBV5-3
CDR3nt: TGTGCCAGAAGCTTGATTTCCGGTCGCACAGATACGCAGTATTTT
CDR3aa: CARSLISGRTDTQYF

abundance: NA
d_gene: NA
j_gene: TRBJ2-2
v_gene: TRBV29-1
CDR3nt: TGCAGCGTTGTATCTTCGCGCGGCGGGGAGCTGTTTTTT
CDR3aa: CSVVSSRGGELFF

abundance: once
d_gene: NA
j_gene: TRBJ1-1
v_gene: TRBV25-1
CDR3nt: TGTGCCAGCAGTGAGACAGAGAACACTGAAGCTTTCTTT
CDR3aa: CASSETENTEAFF

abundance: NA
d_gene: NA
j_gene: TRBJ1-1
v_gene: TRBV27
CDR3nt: TGTGCCAGCAGTCACCCGGCGGGGGCCACTGAAGCTTTCTTT
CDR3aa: CASSHPAGATEAFF

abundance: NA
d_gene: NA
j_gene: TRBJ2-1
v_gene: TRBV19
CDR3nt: TGTGCCAGTAGTATAGAAGTAGAAGCCCATGAGCAGTTCTTC
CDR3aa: CASSIEVEAHEQFF

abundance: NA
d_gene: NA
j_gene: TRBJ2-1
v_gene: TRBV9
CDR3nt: TGTGCCAGCAGCGTAGATGATAGGGGCAGCACCTACAATGAGCAGTTCTTC
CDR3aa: CASSVDDRGSTYNEQFF

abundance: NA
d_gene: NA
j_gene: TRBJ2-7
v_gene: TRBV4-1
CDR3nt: TGCGCCAGCAGCCCACTTTCCGGTTGGTCGGAGCAGTACTTC
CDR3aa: CASSPLSGWSEQYF

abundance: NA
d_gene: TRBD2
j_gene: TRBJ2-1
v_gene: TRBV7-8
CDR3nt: TGTGCCAGCAGCCCATTTGGCGGGACCTCTAGCGGAGAGCAGTTCTTC
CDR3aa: CASSPFGGTSSGEQFF

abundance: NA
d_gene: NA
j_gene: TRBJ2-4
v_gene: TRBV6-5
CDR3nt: TGTGCCAGCAGTGTTCGGGCCGAAAACATTCAGTACTTC
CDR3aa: CASSVRAENIQYF

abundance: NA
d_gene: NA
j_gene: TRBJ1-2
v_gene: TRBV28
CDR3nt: TGTGCCAGCACCTCATTGTGGGCAGGGCGCAGCTACACCTTC
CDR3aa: CASTSLWAGRSYTF

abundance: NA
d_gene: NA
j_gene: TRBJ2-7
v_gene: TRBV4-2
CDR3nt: TGTGCCAGCAGCTTGTACGGAGACTACGAGCAGTACTTC
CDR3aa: CASSLYGDYEQYF

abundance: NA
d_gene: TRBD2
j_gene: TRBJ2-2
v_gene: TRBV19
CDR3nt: TGTGCCAGTAGTATAGAGGGAGGGAATTATGGCACCGGGGAGCTGTTTTTT
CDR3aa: CASSIEGGNYGTGELFF

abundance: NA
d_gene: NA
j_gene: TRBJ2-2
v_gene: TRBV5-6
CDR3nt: TGTGCCAGCAGCTTGTCTCCCCCGGGGAGGCTGTTTTTT
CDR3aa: CASSLSPPGRLFF

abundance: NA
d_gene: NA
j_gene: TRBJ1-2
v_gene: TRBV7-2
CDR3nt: TGTGCCAGCAGCTCGCCCTTCACCCCCCTTGGCTACACCTTC
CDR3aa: CASSSPFTPLGYTF

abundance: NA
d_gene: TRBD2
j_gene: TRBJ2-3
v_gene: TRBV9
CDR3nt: TGTGCCAGCAGCGTAGAGACTAGCGGCACAGATACGCAGTATTTT
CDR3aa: CASSVETSGTDTQYF

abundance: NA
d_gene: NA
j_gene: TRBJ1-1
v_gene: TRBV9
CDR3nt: TGTGCCAGCAGCGTAGCGTCCGTTGGAGACAGGCGGGGCACTGAAGCTTTCTTT
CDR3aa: CASSVASVGDRRGTEAFF

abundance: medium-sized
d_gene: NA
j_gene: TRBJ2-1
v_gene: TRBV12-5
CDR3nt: TGTGCTAGTGGTTTGTGGGGGTCCTACAATGAGCAGTTCTTC
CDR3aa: CASGLWGSYNEQFF

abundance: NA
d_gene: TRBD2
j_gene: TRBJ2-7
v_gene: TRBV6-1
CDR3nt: TGTGCCAGCAGTGAATGGTTAGCGGGAGAAGGTCGTAGGCAGTACTTC
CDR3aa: CASSEWLAGEGRRQYF

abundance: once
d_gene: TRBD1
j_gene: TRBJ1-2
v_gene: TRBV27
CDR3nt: TGTGCCAGCAGGGGGACAGGGTACTATGGCTACACCTTC
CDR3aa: CASRGTGYYGYTF

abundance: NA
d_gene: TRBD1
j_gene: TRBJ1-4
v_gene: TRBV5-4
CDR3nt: TGTGCCAGCAGCTTAGGACAGGGATATGAAAAACTGTTTTTT
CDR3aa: CASSLGQGYEKLFF

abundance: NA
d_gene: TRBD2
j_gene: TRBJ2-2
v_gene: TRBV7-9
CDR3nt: TGTGCCAGCAGCTTCCCCAAGGCGGGAGGGACTCTGAACACCGGGGAGCTGTTTTTT
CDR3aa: CASSFPKAGGTLNTGELFF